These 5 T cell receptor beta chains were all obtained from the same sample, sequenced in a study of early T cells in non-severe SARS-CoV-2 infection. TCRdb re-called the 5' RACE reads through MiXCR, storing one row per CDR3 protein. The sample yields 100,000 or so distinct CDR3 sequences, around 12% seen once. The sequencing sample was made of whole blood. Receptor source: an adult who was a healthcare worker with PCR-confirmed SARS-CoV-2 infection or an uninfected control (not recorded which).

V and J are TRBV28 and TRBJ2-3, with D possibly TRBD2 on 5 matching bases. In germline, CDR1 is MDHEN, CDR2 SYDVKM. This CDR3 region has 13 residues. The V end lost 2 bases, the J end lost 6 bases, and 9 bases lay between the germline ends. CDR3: CASSLMGVDTQYF. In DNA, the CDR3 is TGTGCCAGCAGTTTAATGGGAGTGGATACGCAGTATTTT.

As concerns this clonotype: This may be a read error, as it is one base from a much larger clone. In nucleotides, the CDR3 is TGCGCCGGCAGCTTGACGGGACTCCAAGAGACCCAGTACTTC. Amino acids: CAGSLTGLQETQYF. The rearrangement joins TRBV5-1 to TRBJ2-5, with D perhaps matching TRBD2 (6 bases). CDR1 and CDR2 from the germline V gene are SGHRS and YFSETQ. This CDR3 contains 14 residues.

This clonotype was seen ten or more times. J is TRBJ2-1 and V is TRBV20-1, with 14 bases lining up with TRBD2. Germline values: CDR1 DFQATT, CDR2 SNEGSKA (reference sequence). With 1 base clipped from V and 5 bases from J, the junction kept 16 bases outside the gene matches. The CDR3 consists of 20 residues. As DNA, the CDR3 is TGCAGTGCTAGAGGGGACAGGTTGGGACTAGCGGGAGCTGTCCACAATGAGCAGTTCTTC. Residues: CSARGDRLGLAGAVHNEQFF.

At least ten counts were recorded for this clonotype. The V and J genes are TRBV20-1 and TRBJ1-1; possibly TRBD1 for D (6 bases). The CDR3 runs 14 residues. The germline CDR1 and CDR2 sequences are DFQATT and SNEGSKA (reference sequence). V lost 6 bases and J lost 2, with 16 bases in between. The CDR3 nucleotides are TGCAGTGCCTGCCGACAGGAGGTAAACACTGAAGCTTTCTTT. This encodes CSACRQEVNTEAFF.

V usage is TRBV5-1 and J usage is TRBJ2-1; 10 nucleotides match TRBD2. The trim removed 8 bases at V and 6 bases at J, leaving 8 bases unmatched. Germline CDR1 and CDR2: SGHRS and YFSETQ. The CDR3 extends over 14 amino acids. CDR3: CASTLAGIVNEQFF. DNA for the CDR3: TGCGCCAGTACACTAGCGGGAATCGTCAATGAGCAGTTCTTC. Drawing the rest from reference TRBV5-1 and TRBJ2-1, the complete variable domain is KAGVTQTPRYLIKTRGQQVTLSCSPISGHRSVSWYQQTPGQGLQFLFEYFSETQRNKGNFPGRFSGRQFSNSRSEMNVSTLELGDSALYLCASTLAGIVNEQFFGPGTRLTVL.